This T cell receptor (beta chain) was captured in a study of blood T cell repertoires in COVID-19. J lost 1 base, V lost 3 bases, and 2 bases had no gene match. The CDR3 loop spans 14 amino acids. Germline CDR1 is LNHDA and CDR2 is SQIVND (reference sequence). Measured with immunoSEQ multiplex PCR; TCRdb has only the in-frame clones, and not every one. The sample lists approximately 360,000 clones; about 89% were seen once. As for this clone: The sample carries other DNA sequences with the same CDR3.

Sequencing used PBMCs or T cells enriched from blood (not recorded which). The source of this sequence is a man in his forties in a cohort exposed to, infected with or recovered from COVID-19 (not recorded which). This chain connects TRBV19 to TRBJ2-7; 8 bases map to TRBD2. DNA for the CDR3: TGTGCCAGTAGTATGACTAGCGCTTCCTACGAGCAGTACTTC. It translates to CASSMTSASYEQYF.